This TCR beta chain was documented in a study of CD8 T cells in Susac syndrome. The study, taken as a whole, reports: The study conceded that relatively few individuals underwent its TCR sequencing and HLA analysis.

An input of about 0.45 to 1 ug of RNA was subjected to reverse transcription using random hexamers. TCR beta CDR3 was amplified by immunoSEQ covering 54 Vbeta and 13 Jbeta. TCRdb processed the immunoSEQ multiplex PCR reads anew with MiXCR; each CDR3 protein has one entry. The data contain 150,000 to 200,000 distinct CDR3 sequences, around 93% of them singletons. CDR3 size: 15 residues. V gave up 5 bases and J gave up 1 base; unmatched junction bases: 3. Germline V gene data show CDR1 as SGHRS and CDR2 as YFSETQ. Healthy donors matched for age and sex were used as controls. Negative isolation was used for CD8+ and CD4+ T cells and FACS enrichment for TEMRA cells. For this clonotype: Its target is unknown.

The V and J genes are TRBV5-1 and TRBJ2-6; 7 bases line up with TRBD2. Sequences were obtained from CD4+ T cells from PBMCs. The clonotype originates from a human donor in good health. The DNA for the CDR3 is TGCGCCAGCAGTCGGGGGGATTCTGGGGCCAACGTCCTGACTTTC. Translated: CASSRGDSGANVLTF.